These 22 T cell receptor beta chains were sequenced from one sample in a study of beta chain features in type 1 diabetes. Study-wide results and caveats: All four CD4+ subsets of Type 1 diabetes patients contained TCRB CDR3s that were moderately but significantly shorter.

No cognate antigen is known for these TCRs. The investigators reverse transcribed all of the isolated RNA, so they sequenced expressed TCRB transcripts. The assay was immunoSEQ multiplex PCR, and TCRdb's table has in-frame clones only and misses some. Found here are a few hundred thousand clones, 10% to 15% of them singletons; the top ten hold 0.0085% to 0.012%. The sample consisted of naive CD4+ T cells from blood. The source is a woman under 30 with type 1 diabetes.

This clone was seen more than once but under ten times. The CDR3 sequence is CASSGVIAGQETQYF. The CDR3 coding sequence is TGCGCCAGCAGTGGGGTCATAGCGGGTCAAGAGACCCAGTACTTC. V gene TRBV5-1 combines with J gene TRBJ2-5; 7 bases match TRBD2. The CDR3 loop spans 15 amino acids. Germline CDR1 and CDR2: SGHRS and YFSETQ. V lost 5 bases and J lost 2; bases outside the gene matches: 9.

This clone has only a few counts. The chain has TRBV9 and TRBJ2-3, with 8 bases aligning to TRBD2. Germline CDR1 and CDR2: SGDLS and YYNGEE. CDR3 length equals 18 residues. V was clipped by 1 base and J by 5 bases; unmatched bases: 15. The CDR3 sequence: CASSVIPRSREVIDTQYF. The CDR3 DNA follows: TGTGCCAGCAGCGTAATTCCCCGTTCGCGGGAGGTAATAGATACGCAGTATTTT. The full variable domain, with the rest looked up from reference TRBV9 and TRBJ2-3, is DSGVTQTPKHLITATGQRVTLRCSPRSGDLSVYWYQQSLDQGLQFLIQYYNGEERAKGNILERFSAQQFPDLHSELNLSSLELGDSALYFCASSVIPRSREVIDTQYFGPGTRLTVL.

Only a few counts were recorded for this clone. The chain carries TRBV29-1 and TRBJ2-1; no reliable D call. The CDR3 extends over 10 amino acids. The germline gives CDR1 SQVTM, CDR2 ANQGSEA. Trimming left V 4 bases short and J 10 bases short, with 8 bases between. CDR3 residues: CSVGGGEQFF. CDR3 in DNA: TGCAGCGTTGGCGGTGGGGAGCAGTTCTTC.

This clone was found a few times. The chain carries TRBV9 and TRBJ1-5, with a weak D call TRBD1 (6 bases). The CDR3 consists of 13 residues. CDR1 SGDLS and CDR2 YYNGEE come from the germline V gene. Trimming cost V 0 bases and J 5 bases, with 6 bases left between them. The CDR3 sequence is CASSVGTDQPQHF. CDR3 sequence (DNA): TGTGCCAGCAGCGTAGGGACAGATCAGCCCCAGCATTTT.

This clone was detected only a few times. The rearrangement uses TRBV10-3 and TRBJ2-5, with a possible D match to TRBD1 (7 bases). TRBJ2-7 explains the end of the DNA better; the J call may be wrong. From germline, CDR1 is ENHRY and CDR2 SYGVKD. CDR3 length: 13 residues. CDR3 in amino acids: CAINPGGLNEQYF. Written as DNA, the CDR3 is TGTGCCATCAACCCAGGGGGGCTTAACGAGCAGTACTTC.

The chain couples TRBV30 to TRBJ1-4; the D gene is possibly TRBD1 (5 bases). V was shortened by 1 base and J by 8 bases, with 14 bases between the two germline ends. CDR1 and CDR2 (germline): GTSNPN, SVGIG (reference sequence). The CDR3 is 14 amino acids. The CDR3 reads CAWSATGFGEKLFF. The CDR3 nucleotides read TGTGCCTGGAGTGCCACAGGATTTGGCGAAAAACTGTTTTTT.

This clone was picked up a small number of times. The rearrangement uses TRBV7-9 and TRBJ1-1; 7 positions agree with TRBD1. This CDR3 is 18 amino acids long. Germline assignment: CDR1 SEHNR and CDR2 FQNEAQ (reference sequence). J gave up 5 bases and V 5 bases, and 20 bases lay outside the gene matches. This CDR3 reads CASSRLAVRGRRLTEAFF. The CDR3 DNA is TGTGCCAGCAGCCGGCTGGCCGTAAGGGGGCGACGACTGACTGAAGCTTTCTTT.

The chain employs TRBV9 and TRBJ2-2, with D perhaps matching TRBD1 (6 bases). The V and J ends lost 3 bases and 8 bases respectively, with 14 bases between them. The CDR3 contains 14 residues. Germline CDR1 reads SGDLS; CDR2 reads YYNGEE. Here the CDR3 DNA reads TGTGCCAGCAGCGAAGGGACATCCTCGGGGGAGCTGTTTTTT. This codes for CASSEGTSSGELFF.

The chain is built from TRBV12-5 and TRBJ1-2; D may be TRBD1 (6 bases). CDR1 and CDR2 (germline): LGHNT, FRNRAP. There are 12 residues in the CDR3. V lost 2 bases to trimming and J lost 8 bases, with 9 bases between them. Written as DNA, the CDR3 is TGTGCTAGTGGTTTGCCAGGGGTCGGCTACACCTTC. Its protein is CASGLPGVGYTF.

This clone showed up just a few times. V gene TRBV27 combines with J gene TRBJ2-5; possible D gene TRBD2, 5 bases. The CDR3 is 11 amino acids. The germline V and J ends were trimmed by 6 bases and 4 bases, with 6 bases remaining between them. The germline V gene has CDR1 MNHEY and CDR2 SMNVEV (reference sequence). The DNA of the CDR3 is TGTGCCAGCAGGGGGAGAGAGACCCAGTACTTC. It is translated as CASRGRETQYF.

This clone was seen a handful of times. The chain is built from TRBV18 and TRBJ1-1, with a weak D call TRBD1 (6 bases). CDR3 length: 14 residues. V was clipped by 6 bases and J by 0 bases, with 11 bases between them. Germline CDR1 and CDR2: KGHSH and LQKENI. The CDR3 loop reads CASSPGDLNTEAFF. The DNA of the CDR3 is TGTGCCAGCTCCCCAGGGGACTTGAACACTGAAGCTTTCTTT. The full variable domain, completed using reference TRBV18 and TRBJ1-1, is NAGVMQNPRHLVRRRGQEARLRCSPMKGHSHVYWYRQLPEEGLKFMVYLQKENIIDESGMPKERFSAEFPKEGPSILRIQQVVRGDSAAYFCASSPGDLNTEAFFGQGTRLTVV.

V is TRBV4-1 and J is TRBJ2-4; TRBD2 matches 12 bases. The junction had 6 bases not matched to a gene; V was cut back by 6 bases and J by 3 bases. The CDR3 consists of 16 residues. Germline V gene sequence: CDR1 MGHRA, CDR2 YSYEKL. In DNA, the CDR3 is TGCGCCAGCAGTCCCCGACTAGCGGGAGACAAAAACATTCAGTACTTC. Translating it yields CASSPRLAGDKNIQYF.

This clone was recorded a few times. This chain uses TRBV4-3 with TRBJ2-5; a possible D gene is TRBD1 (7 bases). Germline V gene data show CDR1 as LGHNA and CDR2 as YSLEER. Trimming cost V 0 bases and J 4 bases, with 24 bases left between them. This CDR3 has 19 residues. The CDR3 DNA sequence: TGCGCCAGCAGCCAAGAAGCTTCGGGACAGCTCATGGGAGGAGAGACCCAGTACTTC. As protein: CASSQEASGQLMGGETQYF.

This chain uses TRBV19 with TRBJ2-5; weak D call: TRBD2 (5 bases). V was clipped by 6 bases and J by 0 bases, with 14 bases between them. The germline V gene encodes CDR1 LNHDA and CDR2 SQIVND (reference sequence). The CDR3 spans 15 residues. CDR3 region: CASSNTRTYQETQYF. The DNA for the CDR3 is TGTGCCAGTAGCAACACCAGGACTTACCAAGAGACCCAGTACTTC.

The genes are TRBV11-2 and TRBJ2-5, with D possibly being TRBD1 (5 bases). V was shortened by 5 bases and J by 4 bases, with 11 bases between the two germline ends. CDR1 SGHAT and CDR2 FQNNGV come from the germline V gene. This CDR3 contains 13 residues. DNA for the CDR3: TGTGCCAGCAGCCCCGGACAAGCAGAGACCCAGTACTTC. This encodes CASSPGQAETQYF.

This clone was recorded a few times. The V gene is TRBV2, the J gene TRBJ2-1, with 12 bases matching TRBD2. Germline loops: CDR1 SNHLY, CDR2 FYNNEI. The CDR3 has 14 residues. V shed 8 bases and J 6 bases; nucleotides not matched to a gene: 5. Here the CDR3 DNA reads TGTGCCAGCGGCCCTAGCGGGAGGGCCAATGAGCAGTTCTTC. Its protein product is CASGPSGRANEQFF. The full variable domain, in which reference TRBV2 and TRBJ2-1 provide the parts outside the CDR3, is EPEVTQTPSHQVTQMGQEVILRCVPISNHLYFYWYRQILGQKVEFLVSFYNNEISEKSEIFDDQFSVERPDGSNFTLKIRSTKLEDSAMYFCASGPSGRANEQFFGPGTRLTVL.

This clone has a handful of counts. CDR3 loop: CASNEQGGQETQYF. CDR3 bases: TGTGCCAGCAACGAACAGGGGGGTCAAGAGACCCAGTACTTC. The chain recombines TRBV2 with TRBJ2-5, with 8 bases fitting TRBD1. The CDR3 has 14 amino acids. Unmatched junction bases numbered 6, after V lost 7 bases and J lost 2 bases. Germline values: CDR1 SNHLY, CDR2 FYNNEI.

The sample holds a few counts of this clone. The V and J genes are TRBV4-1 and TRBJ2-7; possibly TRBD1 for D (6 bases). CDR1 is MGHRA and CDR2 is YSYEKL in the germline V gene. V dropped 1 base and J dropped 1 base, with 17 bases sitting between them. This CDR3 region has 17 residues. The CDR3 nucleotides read TGCGCCAGCAGCCAAGGAACGAGGTTGGGGGCTTCCTACGAGCAGTACTTC. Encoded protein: CASSQGTRLGASYEQYF.

The CDR3 bases are TGTGCCAGCAGCTTACTAGCGGGGGCCACAGATACGCAGTATTTT. It is translated as CASSLLAGATDTQYF. V gene TRBV7-2 combines with J gene TRBJ2-3, with 10 positions matching TRBD2. Germline V CDR1 and CDR2: SGHTA, FQGNSA. There are 15 residues in the CDR3. J lost 2 bases, V lost 2 bases, and 1 base had no gene match. The whole variable domain, remainder taken from reference TRBV7-2 and TRBJ2-3, is GAGVSQSPSNKVTEKGKDVELRCDPISGHTALYWYRQSLGQGLEFLIYFQGNSAPDKSGLPSDRFSAERTGGSVSTLTIQRTQQEDSAVYLCASSLLAGATDTQYFGPGTRLTVL.

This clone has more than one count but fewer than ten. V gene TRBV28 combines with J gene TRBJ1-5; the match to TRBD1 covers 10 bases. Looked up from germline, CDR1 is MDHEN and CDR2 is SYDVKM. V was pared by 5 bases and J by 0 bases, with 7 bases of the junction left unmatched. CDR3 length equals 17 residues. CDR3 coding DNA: TGTGCCAGCAGTGGGGACAGGGGTTACTATAGCAATCAGCCCCAGCATTTT. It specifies CASSGDRGYYSNQPQHF.

The CDR3 loop reads CASGPLLALHGELFF. DNA for the CDR3: TGTGCTAGTGGCCCCCTACTAGCATTGCACGGGGAGCTGTTTTTT. V usage is TRBV12-5 and J usage is TRBJ2-2, with D possibly being TRBD2 (6 bases). CDR3 size: 15 residues. Germline V CDR1 and CDR2: LGHNT, FRNRAP. V lost 6 bases and J lost 7, with 18 bases in between. Full variable domain (missing parts from reference TRBV12-5 and TRBJ2-2): DARVTQTPRHKVTEMGQEVTMRCQPILGHNTVFWYRQTMMQGLELLAYFRNRAPLDDSGMPKDRFSAEMPDATLATLKIQPSEPRDSAVYFCASGPLLALHGELFFGEGSRLTVL.

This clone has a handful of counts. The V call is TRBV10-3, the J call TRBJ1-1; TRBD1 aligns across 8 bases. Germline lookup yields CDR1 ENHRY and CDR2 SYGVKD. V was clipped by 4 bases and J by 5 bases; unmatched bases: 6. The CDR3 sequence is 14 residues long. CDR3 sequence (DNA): TGTGCCATCAGTGGGACAGGGTTGGGTACTGAAGCTTTCTTT. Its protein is CAISGTGLGTEAFF.